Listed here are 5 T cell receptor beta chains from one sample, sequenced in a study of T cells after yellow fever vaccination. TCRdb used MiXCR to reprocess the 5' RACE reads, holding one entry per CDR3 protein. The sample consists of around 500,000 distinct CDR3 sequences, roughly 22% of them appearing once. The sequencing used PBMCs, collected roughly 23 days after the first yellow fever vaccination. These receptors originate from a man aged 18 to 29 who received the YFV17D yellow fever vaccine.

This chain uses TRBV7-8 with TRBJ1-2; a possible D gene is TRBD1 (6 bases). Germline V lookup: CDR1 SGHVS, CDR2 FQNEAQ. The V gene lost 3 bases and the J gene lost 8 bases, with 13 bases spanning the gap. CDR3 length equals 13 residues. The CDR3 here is CASSFVGAPGYTF. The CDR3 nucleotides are TGTGCCAGCAGCTTTGTGGGGGCGCCCGGCTACACCTTC.

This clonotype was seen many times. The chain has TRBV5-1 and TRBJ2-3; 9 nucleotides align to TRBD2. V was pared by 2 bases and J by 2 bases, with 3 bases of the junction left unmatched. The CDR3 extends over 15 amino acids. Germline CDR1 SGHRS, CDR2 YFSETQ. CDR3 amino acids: CASSLAGGTTDTQYF. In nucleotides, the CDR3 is TGCGCCAGCAGCTTAGCGGGGGGAACCACAGATACGCAGTATTTT.

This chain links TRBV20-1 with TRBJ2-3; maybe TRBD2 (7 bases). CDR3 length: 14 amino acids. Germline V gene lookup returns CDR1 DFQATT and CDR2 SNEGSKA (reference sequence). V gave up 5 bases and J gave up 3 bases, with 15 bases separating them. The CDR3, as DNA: TGCAGTGCTCGCCAGGCGGGGGCGACAGATACGCAGTATTTT. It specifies CSARQAGATDTQYF.

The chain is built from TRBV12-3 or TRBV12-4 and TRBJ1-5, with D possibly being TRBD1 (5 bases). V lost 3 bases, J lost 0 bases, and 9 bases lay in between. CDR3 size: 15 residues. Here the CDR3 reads CASSFGGDSNQPQHF. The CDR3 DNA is TGTGCCAGCAGTTTCGGAGGGGATAGCAATCAGCCCCAGCATTTT.

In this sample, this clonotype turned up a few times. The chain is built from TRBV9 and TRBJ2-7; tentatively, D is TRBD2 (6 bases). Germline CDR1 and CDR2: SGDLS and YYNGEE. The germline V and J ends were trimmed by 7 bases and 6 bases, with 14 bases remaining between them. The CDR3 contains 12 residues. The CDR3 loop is CASLGGICEQYV. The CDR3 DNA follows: TGTGCCAGCCTAGGAGGGATCTGCGAGCAGTACGTC.